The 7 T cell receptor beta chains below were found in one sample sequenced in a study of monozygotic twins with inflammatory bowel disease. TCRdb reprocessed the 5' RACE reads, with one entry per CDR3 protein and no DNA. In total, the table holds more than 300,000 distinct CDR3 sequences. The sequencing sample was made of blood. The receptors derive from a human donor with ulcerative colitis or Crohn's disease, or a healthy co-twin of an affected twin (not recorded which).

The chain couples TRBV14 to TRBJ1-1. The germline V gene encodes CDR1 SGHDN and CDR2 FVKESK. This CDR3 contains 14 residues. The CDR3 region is CASSPSINSAEAFF.

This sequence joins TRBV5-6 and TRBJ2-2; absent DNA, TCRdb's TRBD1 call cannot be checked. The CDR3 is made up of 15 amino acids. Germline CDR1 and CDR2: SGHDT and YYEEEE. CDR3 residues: CASSLLTGRTGELFF. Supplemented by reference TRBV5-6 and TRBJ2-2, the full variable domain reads DAGVTQSPTHLIKTRGQQVTLRCSPKSGHDTVSWYQQALGQGPQFIFQYYEEEERQRGNFPDRFSGHQFPNYSSELNVNALLLGDSALYLCASSLLTGRTGELFFGEGSRLTVL.

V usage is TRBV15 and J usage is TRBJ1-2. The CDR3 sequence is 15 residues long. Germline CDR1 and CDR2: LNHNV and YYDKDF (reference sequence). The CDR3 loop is CATSRGGWADSGYTF.

CDR3 protein: CASSLVQVNTEAFF. This chain links TRBV7-2 with TRBJ1-1. This CDR3 region has 14 residues. Germline V lookup: CDR1 SGHTA, CDR2 FQGNSA.

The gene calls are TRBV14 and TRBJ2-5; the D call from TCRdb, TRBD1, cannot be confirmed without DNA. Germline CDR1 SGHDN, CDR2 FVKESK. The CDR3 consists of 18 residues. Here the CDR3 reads CASSPGRASGGPQETQYF.

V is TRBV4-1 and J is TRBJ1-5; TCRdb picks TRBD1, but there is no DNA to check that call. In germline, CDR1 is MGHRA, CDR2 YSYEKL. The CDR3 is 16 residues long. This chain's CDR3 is CASSQEGFSGGQPQHF.

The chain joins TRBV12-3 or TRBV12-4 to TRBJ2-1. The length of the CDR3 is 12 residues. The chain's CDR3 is CASTEQNNEQFF.